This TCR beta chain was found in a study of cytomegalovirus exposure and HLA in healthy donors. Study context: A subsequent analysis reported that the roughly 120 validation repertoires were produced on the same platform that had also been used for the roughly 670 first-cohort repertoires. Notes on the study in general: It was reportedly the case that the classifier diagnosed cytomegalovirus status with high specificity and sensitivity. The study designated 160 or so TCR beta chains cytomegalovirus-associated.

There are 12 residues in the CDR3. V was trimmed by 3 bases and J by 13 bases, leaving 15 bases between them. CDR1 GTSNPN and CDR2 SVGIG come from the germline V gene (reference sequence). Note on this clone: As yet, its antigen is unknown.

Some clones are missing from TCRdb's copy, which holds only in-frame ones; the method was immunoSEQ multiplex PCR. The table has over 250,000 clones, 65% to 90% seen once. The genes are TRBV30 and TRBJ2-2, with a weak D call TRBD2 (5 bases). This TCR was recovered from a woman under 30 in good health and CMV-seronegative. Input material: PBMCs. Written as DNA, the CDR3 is TGTGCCTGGAGCCTGAGCGTAGAGGGGCTGTTTTTT. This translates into CAWSLSVEGLFF.